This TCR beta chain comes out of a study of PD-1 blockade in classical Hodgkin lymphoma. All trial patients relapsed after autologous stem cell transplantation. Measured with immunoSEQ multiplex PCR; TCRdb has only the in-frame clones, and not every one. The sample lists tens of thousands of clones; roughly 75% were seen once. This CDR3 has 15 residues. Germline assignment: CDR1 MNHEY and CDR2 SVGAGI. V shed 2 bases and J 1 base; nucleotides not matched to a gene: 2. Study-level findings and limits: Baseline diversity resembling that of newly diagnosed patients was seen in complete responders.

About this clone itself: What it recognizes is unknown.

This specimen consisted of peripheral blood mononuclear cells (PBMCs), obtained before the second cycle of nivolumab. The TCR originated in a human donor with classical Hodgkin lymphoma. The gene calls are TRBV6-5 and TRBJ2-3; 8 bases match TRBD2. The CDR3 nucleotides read TGTGCCAGCAGTTACACGCGGGGGGGCACAGATACGCAGTATTTT. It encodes CASSYTRGGTDTQYF.